Listed here are 22 T cell receptor beta chains from one sample, sequenced in a study of T cells after yellow fever vaccination. TCRdb passed the 5' RACE reads through MiXCR, listing each CDR3 protein once. This table holds around 400,000 distinct CDR3 sequences, approximately 10% found once. Sample: PBMCs, taken on the day of the first yellow fever vaccination. All receptors derive from a young man who received the YFV17D yellow fever vaccine.

This clonotype was detected only a few times. The rearrangement links TRBV9 to TRBJ2-1; D possibly corresponds to TRBD1 (5 bases). The V end lost 2 bases, the J end lost 5 bases, and 8 bases lay between the germline ends. The CDR3 consists of 13 residues. Germline CDR1 and CDR2: SGDLS and YYNGEE. The CDR3 sequence: CASSVWTHNEQFF. CDR3 in DNA: TGTGCCAGCAGCGTTTGGACACACAATGAGCAGTTCTTC.

The gene calls are TRBV29-1 and TRBJ2-3, with 8 positions matching TRBD2. Germline V lookup: CDR1 SQVTM, CDR2 ANQGSEA. The V and J ends lost 0 bases and 3 bases, in that order; junction bases with no gene match: 8. The CDR3 is made up of 16 amino acids. The CDR3 reads CSVEDSGSGATDTQYF. The CDR3, as DNA: TGCAGCGTTGAAGATTCGGGTAGCGGGGCAACAGATACGCAGTATTTT.

This clonotype was counted at least ten times. The chain is built from TRBV5-1 and TRBJ1-2; D gene uncertain. V shed 0 bases and J shed 5 bases, with 8 bases lying between them. CDR3 length: 13 residues. From germline, CDR1 is SGHRS and CDR2 YFSETQ. CDR3 DNA: TGCGCCAGCAGCTTGGACGGGGATTATGGCTACACCTTC. Protein product: CASSLDGDYGYTF.

This clonotype was found many times. The chain recombines TRBV29-1 with TRBJ2-5; possibly TRBD2 for D (5 bases). Trimming removed 5 bases from V and 5 bases from J, with 15 bases in between. This CDR3 comprises 13 residues. Germline CDR1 and CDR2: SQVTM and ANQGSEA. DNA for the CDR3: TGCAGCGTTAGAGAGGGCGTAGTGGAGACCCAGTACTTC. It is translated as CSVREGVVETQYF.

This clonotype was counted a few times. The chain joins TRBV20-1 to TRBJ2-7; 8 bases fit TRBD2. The CDR3 consists of 14 residues. CDR1 and CDR2 from the germline V gene are DFQATT and SNEGSKA (reference sequence). V gave up 6 bases and J gave up 1 base; unmatched junction bases: 8. The CDR3 protein is CSALPGGGSYEQYV. The CDR3, as DNA: TGCAGTGCCCTTCCGGGGGGGGGGTCCTACGAGCAGTACGTC.

This clonotype was seen a few times. The chain employs TRBV7-2 and TRBJ2-7; D possibly corresponds to TRBD2 (7 bases). There are 14 residues in the CDR3. Trimming cost V 0 bases and J 2 bases, with 8 bases left between them. Per the germline V gene, CDR1 is SGHTA and CDR2 is FQGNSA. Here the CDR3 reads CASSLAGGPYEQYV. The CDR3 DNA sequence: TGTGCCAGCAGCTTAGCGGGGGGGCCCTACGAGCAGTACGTC.

This clonotype was observed many times. The V call is TRBV12-3 or TRBV12-4, the J call TRBJ2-7; D call uncertain. The length of the CDR3 is 13 residues. The V end was cut by 2 bases, the J end by 2 bases, with 7 bases between. The CDR3 DNA is TGTGCCAGCAGTTTAAGATTAGCCTACGAGCAGTACTTC. As protein: CASSLRLAYEQYF.

The V and J genes are TRBV7-9 and TRBJ2-1; TRBD1 aligns across 7 bases. Trimming cost V 5 bases and J 7 bases; bases outside gene matches: 11. The CDR3 extends over 15 amino acids. From germline, CDR1 is SEHNR and CDR2 FQNEAQ (reference sequence). The CDR3 loop reads CASSPKDRVGNEQFF. DNA for the CDR3: TGTGCCAGCAGCCCCAAAGACAGGGTGGGAAATGAGCAGTTCTTC.

This clonotype was counted between two and nine times. The V call is TRBV7-2, the J call TRBJ1-3, with 8 nucleotides matching TRBD1. The V and J ends lost 5 bases and 4 bases, in that order; junction bases with no gene match: 7. Germline lookup yields CDR1 SGHTA and CDR2 FQGNSA. This CDR3 contains 15 residues. The CDR3 sequence: CASSPTGGTGNTIYF. The DNA for the CDR3 is TGTGCCAGCAGCCCTACAGGGGGAACCGGAAACACCATATATTTT. Full variable domain (outside the CDR3, taken from reference TRBV7-2 and TRBJ1-3): GAGVSQSPSNKVTEKGKDVELRCDPISGHTALYWYRQSLGQGLEFLIYFQGNSAPDKSGLPSDRFSAERTGGSVSTLTIQRTQQEDSAVYLCASSPTGGTGNTIYFGEGSWLTVV.

There are a few counts of this clonotype. The chain recombines TRBV9 with TRBJ2-6, with D unresolved. Trimming pared 3 bases from V and 0 bases from J, leaving 7 bases between. The CDR3 is made up of 15 amino acids. Looked up from germline, CDR1 is SGDLS and CDR2 is YYNGEE. The chain's CDR3 is CASSGVGSGANVLTF. In nucleotides, the CDR3 is TGTGCCAGCAGCGGTGTTGGCTCTGGGGCCAACGTCCTGACTTTC.

This chain links TRBV24-1 with TRBJ1-4, with 7 bases lining up with TRBD1. Unmatched junction bases numbered 10, after V lost 0 bases and J lost 4 bases. Germline-derived CDR1 and CDR2 are KGHDR and SFDVKD. The CDR3 spans 18 residues. The CDR3 loop is CATSDLETGRAYNEKLFF. In nucleotides, the CDR3 is TGTGCCACCAGTGATTTGGAGACAGGGCGAGCATATAATGAAAAACTGTTTTTT.

The CDR3 DNA reads as TGTGCCAGCAGCTTAGACCCACACAATGAGCAGTTCTTC. Encoded protein: CASSLDPHNEQFF. This chain joins TRBV7-8 and TRBJ2-1; D is ambiguous. CDR3 length: 13 amino acids. CDR1 SGHVS and CDR2 FQNEAQ come from the germline V gene. V lost 1 base, J lost 5 bases, and 6 bases lay in between.

CDR3 amino acids: CASSQDGRYNEKLFF. The CDR3 coding sequence is TGTGCCAGCAGCCAAGATGGGCGGTATAATGAAAAACTGTTTTTT. The V gene is TRBV4-2, the J gene TRBJ1-4; D is unclear. The germline CDR1 and CDR2 sequences are LGHNA and YNFKEQ. The V end was cut by 0 bases, the J end by 4 bases, with 9 bases between. CDR3 length: 15 amino acids.

The V gene is TRBV3-1, the J gene TRBJ2-3; 7 bases align to TRBD1. Germline V CDR1 and CDR2: LGHDT, YNNKEL (reference sequence). The CDR3 covers 16 residues. V trimming: 4 bases; J trimming: 4 bases; junction bases outside the gene matches: 11. The CDR3 here is CASSRLGTASSDTQYF. The CDR3, as DNA: TGTGCCAGCAGCCGCCTGGGGACAGCCAGCTCAGATACGCAGTATTTT.

CDR3 sequence reads: CASSWTGEGNTIYF. CDR3 nucleotides: TGTGCCAGCAGCTGGACGGGGGAAGGAAACACCATATATTTT. The chain recombines TRBV5-4 with TRBJ1-3; D may be TRBD1 (5 bases). The V gene's germline CDR1 is SGHNT and CDR2 YYREEE (reference sequence). The CDR3 runs 14 residues. The germline V and J ends were trimmed by 3 bases and 4 bases, with 11 bases remaining between them.

The rearrangement joins TRBV5-1 to TRBJ2-5, with D tentatively TRBD1 (6 bases). The CDR3 runs 16 residues. The V gene lost 1 base and the J gene lost 4 bases, with 17 bases spanning the gap. Per the germline V gene, CDR1 is SGHRS and CDR2 is YFSETQ. The CDR3 here is CASSLIPLVRGETQYF. In nucleotides, the CDR3 is TGCGCCAGCAGCTTGATTCCGCTCGTCAGGGGAGAGACCCAGTACTTC.

The DNA for the CDR3 is TGTGCCAGCAGCGGGGTGGCTACTGCTAATGAAAAACTGTTTTTT. Its translation: CASSGVATANEKLFF. The chain links TRBV7-9 to TRBJ1-4; D is uncertain. Germline V lookup: CDR1 SEHNR, CDR2 FQNEAQ (reference sequence). Trimming shortened V by 5 bases and J by 3 bases, and 13 bases separated the two germline ends. There are 15 residues in the CDR3.

This clonotype was observed many times. The chain links TRBV6-2 or TRBV6-3 to TRBJ2-4, with TRBD2 identical over 7 bases. CDR3 size: 12 residues. In germline, CDR1 is MNHEY, CDR2 SVGEGT. The junction had 6 bases not matched to a gene; V was cut back by 8 bases and J by 8 bases. This CDR3 reads CASGGGGYIQYF. DNA for the CDR3: TGTGCCAGCGGTGGGGGGGGGTACATTCAGTACTTC.

This clonotype has just a few counts. The rearrangement joins TRBV7-2 to TRBJ1-1; TRBD1 is a possible D gene (5 bases). Germline lookup yields CDR1 SGHTA and CDR2 FQGNSA. The CDR3 totals 14 residues. With 5 bases removed from V and 3 bases from J, the gap between germline ends came to 13 bases. The CDR3 reads CASSRGRVYTEAFF. In DNA, the CDR3 is TGTGCCAGCAGCCGGGGACGAGTCTACACTGAAGCTTTCTTT.

CDR3 DNA sequence: TGTGCCTGGAGTATGGATCCAATGCTCGGGGAGCTGTTTTTT. Its translation: CAWSMDPMLGELFF. The genes are TRBV30 and TRBJ2-2; D unresolved. The CDR3 loop spans 14 amino acids. CDR1 and CDR2 (germline): GTSNPN, SVGIG (reference sequence). Trimming took 2 bases from V and 7 from J, leaving 14 bases between them.

This clonotype appeared a few times. This chain uses TRBV18 with TRBJ2-1; TRBD1 matches 8 bases. Germline V gene lookup returns CDR1 KGHSH and CDR2 LQKENI. Trimming removed 4 bases from V and 5 bases from J; junction bases left unmatched: 1. This CDR3 contains 13 residues. The CDR3 here is CASSQGQDNEQFF. For the CDR3, the DNA is TGTGCCAGCTCACAGGGACAGGACAATGAGCAGTTCTTC.

The chain joins TRBV5-1 to TRBJ2-1, with TRBD2 identical over 10 bases. The CDR3 is 16 residues long. Germline lookup yields CDR1 SGHRS and CDR2 YFSETQ. The V and J ends lost 4 bases and 6 bases, in that order; junction bases with no gene match: 10. The CDR3 region is CASSPVWLAGANEQFF. The DNA for the CDR3 is TGCGCCAGCAGCCCGGTTTGGCTAGCGGGGGCCAATGAGCAGTTCTTC.